The rows below give T cell receptor beta chains drawn from one sample of a study of blood T cell repertoires in COVID-19. Generated by immunoSEQ multiplex PCR, the TCRdb table keeps only in-frame clones and is missing some. The data show a few hundred thousand clones, 80% to 85% seen once. Sample: PBMCs or T cells enriched from blood (not recorded which). The receptors were sampled from a woman between 45 and 60 years old who had recovered from COVID-19. The CDR3 runs from the conserved cysteine through the conserved F or W. D genes are given only for firm matches. Clone size is given for some rows only: seen once, a few or many times, or a class if the clone is expanded.

v_gene	j_gene	d_gene	abundance	CDR3aa	CDR3nt
TRBV11-3	TRBJ1-1	TRBD1	.	CASSLDETGSFVTEAFF	TGTGCCAGCAGCTTAGATGAGACAGGGAGTTTTGTCACTGAAGCTTTCTTT
TRBV19	TRBJ2-1	TRBD2	.	CASSRLLAGVLYNEQFF	TGTGCCAGTAGTCGCCTACTAGCGGGAGTTCTGTACAATGAGCAGTTCTTC
TRBV15	TRBJ2-1	.	once	CATSGLLPQGNSYNEQFF	TGTGCCACCAGCGGCCTTCTTCCCCAGGGAAACTCCTACAATGAGCAGTTCTTC
TRBV12-1	TRBJ1-4	.	.	CASSMSGGEKLFF	TGTGCCAGCAGCATGTCAGGGGGTGAAAAACTGTTTTTT
TRBV14	TRBJ1-2	.	.	CASSQVPSYGYTF	TGTGCCAGCAGCCAAGTTCCGTCGTATGGCTACACCTTC
TRBV30	TRBJ1-6	.	few	CALSDSNNSPLHF	TGTGCCCTCTCCGACAGTAACAATTCACCCCTCCACTTT
TRBV6-5	TRBJ1-2	TRBD1	.	CASHPTGGDGYTF	TGTGCCAGCCATCCGACAGGGGGTGATGGCTACACCTTC
TRBV9	TRBJ2-1	TRBD2	.	CASSVGTSGYNEQFF	TGTGCCAGCAGCGTAGGAACTAGCGGGTACAATGAGCAGTTCTTC
TRBV2	TRBJ1-1	.	few	CASRRVVRGTEAFF	TGTGCCAGCAGAAGGGTTGTACGCGGGACTGAAGCTTTCTTT
TRBV28	TRBJ1-5	.	.	CASMRVGNQPQHF	TGTGCCAGCATGAGGGTTGGCAATCAGCCCCAGCATTTT
TRBV10-3	TRBJ2-1	.	once	CAISETGLQEQFF	TGTGCCATCAGTGAGACGGGACTCCAAGAGCAGTTCTTC
TRBV7-9	TRBJ2-7	TRBD2	.	CASSLAAPAGAGEQYF	TGTGCCAGCAGCTTAGCGGCCCCAGCGGGAGCGGGTGAGCAGTACTTC
TRBV19	TRBJ2-7	TRBD2	.	CASSIRSSGSFGTYEQYF	TGTGCCAGTAGTATTCGATCTAGCGGGAGTTTCGGTACCTACGAGCAGTACTTC
TRBV7-9	TRBJ2-3	TRBD2	.	CASSFAGGRDTQYF	TGTGCCAGCAGCTTTGCGGGAGGGCGAGATACGCAGTATTTT
TRBV5-1	TRBJ2-1	TRBD1	once	CASSHPRTGYNEQFF	TGCGCCAGCAGCCACCCGAGGACAGGCTACAATGAGCAGTTCTTC
TRBV9	TRBJ2-2	.	.	CASSSFANTGELFF	TGTGCCAGCAGCTCCTTTGCGAACACCGGGGAGCTGTTTTTT
TRBV5-1	TRBJ1-1	.	.	CASSLIGNTEAFF	TGCGCCAGCAGCTTGATCGGGAACACTGAAGCTTTCTTT
TRBV14	TRBJ2-3	.	.	CASSQSPNPTDTQYF	TGTGCCAGCAGCCAATCCCCTAACCCCACAGATACGCAGTATTTT
TRBV27	TRBJ1-2	.	.	CASSLWGGDYGYTF	TGTGCCAGCAGTTTATGGGGGGGTGACTATGGCTACACCTTC
TRBV7-2	TRBJ2-1	TRBD2	.	CASRYRTSGRLLGVNEQFF	TGTGCCAGCAGATACAGGACTAGCGGGAGGCTTTTGGGGGTCAATGAGCAGTTCTTC
TRBV12-3/TRBV12-4	TRBJ1-1	.	.	CASKRGMVSEAFF	TGTGCCAGCAAACGGGGTATGGTGTCTGAAGCTTTCTTT
TRBV19	TRBJ1-1	.	.	CASNGNTEAFF	TGTGCCAGTAACGGTAACACTGAAGCTTTCTTT
TRBV30	TRBJ1-3	.	.	CAWSVSVFGNTIYF	TGTGCCTGGAGTGTCTCCGTATTTGGAAACACCATATATTTT
TRBV11-2	TRBJ2-1	.	.	CASSRNTGSYNEQFF	TGTGCCAGCAGCCGCAACACAGGGTCCTACAATGAGCAGTTCTTC
TRBV7-2	TRBJ2-1	.	.	CASSLAGRGHEQFF	TGTGCCAGCAGCTTAGCGGGTAGGGGCCATGAGCAGTTCTTC
TRBV27	TRBJ1-1	TRBD1	.	CASNALWTGGENTEAFF	TGTGCCAGCAACGCTCTTTGGACAGGGGGTGAGAACACTGAAGCTTTCTTT
TRBV9	TRBJ1-6	TRBD1	.	CASRVKTPGQGNSPLHF	TGTGCCAGCAGGGTTAAAACCCCGGGACAGGGCAATTCACCCCTCCACTTT
TRBV4-2	TRBJ1-3	TRBD1	.	CASSQDTDRMGSGNTIYF	TGTGCCAGCAGCCAAGATACGGACAGGATGGGGTCCGGAAACACCATATATTTT
TRBV19	TRBJ2-1	TRBD2	.	CATGGPLGDEQFF	TGTGCCACGGGGGGGCCCCTCGGGGATGAGCAGTTCTTC
TRBV12-5	TRBJ2-5	TRBD1	.	CASARPGTVQETQYF	TGTGCTAGTGCTCGACCGGGGACAGTCCAAGAGACCCAGTACTTC
TRBV3-1/TRBV3-2	TRBJ2-5	TRBD2	.	CASSHRRGGLQTQYF	TGTGCCAGCAGCCATAGGCGGGGGGGCCTGCAGACCCAGTACTTC
TRBV16	TRBJ2-5	.	.	CASSQIHSKGETQYF	TGTGCCAGCAGCCAAATCCACTCGAAGGGGGAGACCCAGTACTTC
TRBV18	TRBJ2-5	TRBD1	.	CASSPDRVGQETQYF	TGTGCCAGCTCACCGGACAGGGTGGGCCAAGAGACCCAGTACTTC
TRBV27	TRBJ1-1	TRBD1	.	CASSTSPGQGTEAFF	TGTGCCAGCAGTACCTCCCCGGGACAGGGCACTGAAGCTTTCTTT
TRBV3-1/TRBV3-2	TRBJ1-1	.	.	CASSLRTGLNTEAFF	TGTGCCAGCAGCCTGCGGACGGGATTGAACACTGAAGCTTTCTTT
TRBV15	TRBJ1-1	.	once	CATSRDLVVVAGGTEAFF	TGTGCCACCAGCAGAGATCTTGTCGTGGTCGCGGGGGGCACTGAAGCTTTCTTT
TRBV16	TRBJ2-2	.	once	CASSQYRAGTGELFF	TGTGCCAGCAGCCAATACAGGGCGGGCACCGGGGAGCTGTTTTTT
TRBV7-2	TRBJ2-2	TRBD2	.	CASSFPTSGATGELFF	TGTGCCAGCAGCTTTCCGACTAGCGGGGCTACCGGGGAGCTGTTTTTT
TRBV7-2	TRBJ1-2	.	.	CASSAPAGTLPGYGYTF	TGTGCCAGCAGCGCACCGGCCGGAACTTTACCAGGGTATGGCTACACCTTC
TRBV19	TRBJ1-5	.	.	CASSPRQNSNQPQHF	TGTGCCAGTAGTCCCCGACAGAATAGCAATCAGCCCCAGCATTTT
TRBV30	TRBJ1-1	.	once	CAWSSTLGGFAAFF	TGTGCCTGGAGCTCAACCCTTGGCGGTTTTGCGGCTTTCTTT